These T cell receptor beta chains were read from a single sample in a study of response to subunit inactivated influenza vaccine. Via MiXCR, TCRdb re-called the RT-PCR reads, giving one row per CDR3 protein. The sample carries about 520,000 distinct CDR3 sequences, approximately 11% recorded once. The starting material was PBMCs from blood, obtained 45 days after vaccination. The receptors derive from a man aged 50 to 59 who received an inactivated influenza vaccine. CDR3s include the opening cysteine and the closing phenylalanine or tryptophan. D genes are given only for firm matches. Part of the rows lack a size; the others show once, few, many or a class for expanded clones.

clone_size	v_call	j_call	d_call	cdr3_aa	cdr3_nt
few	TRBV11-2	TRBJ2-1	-	CASSQFETYNEQFF	TGTGCCAGCAGCCAGTTTGAGACCTACAATGAGCAGTTCTTC
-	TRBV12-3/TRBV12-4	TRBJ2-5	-	CASSFRSGARAGETQYF	TGTGCCAGCAGTTTTCGCTCCGGGGCCCGAGCTGGAGAGACCCAGTACTTC
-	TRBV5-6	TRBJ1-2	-	CASRPDTNYGYTF	TGTGCCAGCAGGCCCGACACTAACTATGGCTACACCTTC
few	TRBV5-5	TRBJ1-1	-	CASSQGPLNTEAFF	TGTGCCAGCAGCCAGGGACCGTTGAACACTGAAGCTTTCTTT
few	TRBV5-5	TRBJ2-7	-	CASTPQVTNLYEQYF	TGTGCCAGCACTCCCCAGGTTACAAACCTCTACGAGCAGTACTTC
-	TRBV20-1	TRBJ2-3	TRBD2	CSAGTSGGSSDTQYF	TGCAGTGCTGGGACTAGCGGGGGTTCGTCTGATACGCAGTATTTT
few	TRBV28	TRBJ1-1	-	CASRQGEAFF	TGTGCCAGCAGGCAGGGGGAAGCTTTCTTT
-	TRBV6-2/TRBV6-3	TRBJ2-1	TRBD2	CASTSGSGGYNEQFF	TGTGCCAGCACCTCGGGTAGCGGGGGGTACAATGAGCAGTTCTTC
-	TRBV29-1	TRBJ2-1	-	CSVGRALGNEQFF	TGCAGCGTCGGTCGAGCCTTGGGCAATGAGCAGTTCTTC
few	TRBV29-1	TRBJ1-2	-	CSVVGQTPGYGYTF	TGCAGCGTTGTGGGCCAGACACCGGGCTATGGCTACACCTTC
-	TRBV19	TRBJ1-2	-	CASRRNYGYTF	TGTGCCAGTAGACGGAACTATGGCTACACCTTC
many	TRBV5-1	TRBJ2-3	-	CASSLEGGTSTDTQYF	TGCGCCAGCAGCTTGGAGGGCGGAACTAGCACAGATACGCAGTATTTT
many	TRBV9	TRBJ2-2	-	CASSQSNTGELFF	TGTGCCAGCAGCCAATCGAACACCGGGGAGCTGTTTTTT
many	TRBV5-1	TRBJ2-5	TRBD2	CASSKMTSGSFETQYF	TGCGCCAGCAGCAAAATGACTAGCGGGTCCTTCGAGACCCAGTACTTC
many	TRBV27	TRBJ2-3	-	CASSLSYGGTDTQYF	TGTGCCAGCAGTTTATCGTACGGCGGGACAGATACGCAGTATTTT
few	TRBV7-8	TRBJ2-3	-	CASSPMSGTSTTDTQYF	TGTGCCAGCAGCCCCATGTCCGGGACTTCTACCACAGATACGCAGTATTTT
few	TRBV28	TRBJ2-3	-	CASSLMTLTDTQYF	TGTGCCAGCAGCCTCATGACTCTCACAGATACGCAGTATTTT
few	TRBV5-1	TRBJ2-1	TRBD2	CASSSGTSPFNEQFF	TGCGCCAGCAGCTCCGGGACTAGCCCTTTCAATGAGCAGTTCTTC
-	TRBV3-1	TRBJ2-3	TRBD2	CASSQESGTSLPDTQYF	TGTGCCAGCAGCCAAGAATCCGGGACTAGCTTGCCAGATACGCAGTATTTT
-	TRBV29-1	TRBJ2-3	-	CSVEERLDPTDTQYF	TGCAGCGTTGAAGAACGGCTGGATCCTACAGATACGCAGTATTTT
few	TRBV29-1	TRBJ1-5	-	CSVEDAGQPQHF	TGCAGCGTTGAAGATGCTGGTCAGCCCCAGCATTTT
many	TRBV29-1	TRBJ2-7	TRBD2	CSVEPSGRNEQYF	TGCAGCGTTGAACCCAGCGGGAGGAACGAGCAGTACTTC
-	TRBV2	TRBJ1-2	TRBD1	CASKGQGGGYTF	TGTGCCAGCAAGGGACAGGGAGGTGGCTACACCTTC